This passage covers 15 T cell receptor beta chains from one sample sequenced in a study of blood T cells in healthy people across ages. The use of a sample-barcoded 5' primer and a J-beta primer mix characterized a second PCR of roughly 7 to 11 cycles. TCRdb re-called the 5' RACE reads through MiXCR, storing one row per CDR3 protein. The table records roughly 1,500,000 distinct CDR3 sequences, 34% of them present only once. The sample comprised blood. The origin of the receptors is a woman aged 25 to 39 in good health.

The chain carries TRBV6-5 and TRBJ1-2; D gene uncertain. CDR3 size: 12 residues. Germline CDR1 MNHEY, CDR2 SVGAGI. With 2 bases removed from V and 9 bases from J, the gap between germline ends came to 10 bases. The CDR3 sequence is CASSYSGLSYTF. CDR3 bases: TGTGCCAGCAGTTACAGTGGGTTGAGCTACACCTTC.

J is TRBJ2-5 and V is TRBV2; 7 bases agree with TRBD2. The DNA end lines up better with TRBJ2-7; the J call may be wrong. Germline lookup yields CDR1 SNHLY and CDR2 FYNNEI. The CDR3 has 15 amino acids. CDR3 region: CASSGLAESRVEQYF. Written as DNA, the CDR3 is TGTGCCAGCAGTGGGCTAGCGGAATCCCGGGTCGAGCAGTACTTC.

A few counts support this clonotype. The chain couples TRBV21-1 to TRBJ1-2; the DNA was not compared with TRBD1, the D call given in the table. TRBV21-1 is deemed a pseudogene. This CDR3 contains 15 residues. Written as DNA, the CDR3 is TGTGCCAGCAGCCCTCTAAGGGACAGTCAGTATGGCTACACCTTC. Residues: CASSPLRDSQYGYTF.

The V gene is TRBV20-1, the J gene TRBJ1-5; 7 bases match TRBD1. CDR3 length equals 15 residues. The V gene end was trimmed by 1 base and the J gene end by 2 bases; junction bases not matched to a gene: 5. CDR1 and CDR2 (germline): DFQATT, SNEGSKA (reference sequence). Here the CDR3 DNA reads TGCAGTGCTAGAGCCACAGGGGCTGGCAATCAGCCCCAGCATTTT. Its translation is CSARATGAGNQPQHF.

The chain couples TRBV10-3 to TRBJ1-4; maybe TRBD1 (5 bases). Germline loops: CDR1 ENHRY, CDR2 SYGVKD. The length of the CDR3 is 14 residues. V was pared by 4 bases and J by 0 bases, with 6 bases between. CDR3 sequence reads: CAISAGTTNEKLFF. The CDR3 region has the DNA TGTGCCATCAGTGCAGGGACAACTAATGAAAAACTGTTTTTT.

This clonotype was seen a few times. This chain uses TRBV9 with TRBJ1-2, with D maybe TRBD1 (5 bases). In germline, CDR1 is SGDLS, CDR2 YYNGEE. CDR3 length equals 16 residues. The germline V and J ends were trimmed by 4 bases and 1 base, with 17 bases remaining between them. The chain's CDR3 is CASSSRRQGVNYGYTF. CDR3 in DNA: TGTGCCAGCAGCTCCCGGCGTCAGGGAGTTAACTATGGCTACACCTTC.

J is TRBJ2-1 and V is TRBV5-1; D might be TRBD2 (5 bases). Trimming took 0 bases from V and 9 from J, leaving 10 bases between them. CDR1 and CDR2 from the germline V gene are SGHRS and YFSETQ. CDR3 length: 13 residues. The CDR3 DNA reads TGCGCCAGCAGCTTGGTGGGGAGCGTTGAGCAGTTCTTC. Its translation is CASSLVGSVEQFF.

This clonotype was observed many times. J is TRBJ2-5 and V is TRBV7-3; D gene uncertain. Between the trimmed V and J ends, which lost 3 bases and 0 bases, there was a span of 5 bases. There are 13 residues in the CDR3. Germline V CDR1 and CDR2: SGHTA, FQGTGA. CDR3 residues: CASSLVDQETQYF. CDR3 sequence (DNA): TGTGCCAGCAGCTTGGTTGACCAAGAGACCCAGTACTTC.

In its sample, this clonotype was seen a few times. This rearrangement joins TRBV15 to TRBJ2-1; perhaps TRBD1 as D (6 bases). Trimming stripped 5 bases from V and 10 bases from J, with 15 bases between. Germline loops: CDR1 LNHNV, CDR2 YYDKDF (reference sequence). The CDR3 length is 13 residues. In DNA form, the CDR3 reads TGTGCCACCAGCGGACCCTACAGGGTGGAGCAGTTCTTC. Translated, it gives CATSGPYRVEQFF.

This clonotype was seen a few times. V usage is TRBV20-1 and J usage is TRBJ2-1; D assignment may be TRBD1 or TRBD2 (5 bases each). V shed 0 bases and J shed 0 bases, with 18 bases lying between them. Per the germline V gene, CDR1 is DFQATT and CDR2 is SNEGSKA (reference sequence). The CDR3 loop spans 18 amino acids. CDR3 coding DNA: TGCAGTGCTAGAGAGTTTATTGGGGGATCCAGCTCCTACAATGAGCAGTTCTTC. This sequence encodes CSAREFIGGSSSYNEQFF.

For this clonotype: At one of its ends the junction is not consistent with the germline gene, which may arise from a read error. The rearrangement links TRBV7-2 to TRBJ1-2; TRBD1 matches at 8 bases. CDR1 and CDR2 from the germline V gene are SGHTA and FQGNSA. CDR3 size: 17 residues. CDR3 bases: TGTGCCAGCAGCTTGGGCGGTTTTGGACAGGGAGGATATGGCTGCACCTTC. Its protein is CASSLGGFGQGGYGCTF.

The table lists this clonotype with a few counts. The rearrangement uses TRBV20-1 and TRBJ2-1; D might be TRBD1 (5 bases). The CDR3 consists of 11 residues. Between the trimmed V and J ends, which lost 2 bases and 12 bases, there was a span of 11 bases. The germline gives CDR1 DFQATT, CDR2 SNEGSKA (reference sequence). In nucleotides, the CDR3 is TGCAGTGCTAGAAAAGGGGATAGGCAGTTCTTC. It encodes CSARKGDRQFF.

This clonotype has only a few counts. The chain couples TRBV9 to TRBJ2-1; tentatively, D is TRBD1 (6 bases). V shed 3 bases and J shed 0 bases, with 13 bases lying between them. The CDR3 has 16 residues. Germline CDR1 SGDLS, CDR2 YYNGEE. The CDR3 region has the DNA TGTGCCAGCAGCGCTGCCGGACAGAGCTCCTACAATGAGCAGTTCTTC. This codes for CASSAAGQSSYNEQFF.

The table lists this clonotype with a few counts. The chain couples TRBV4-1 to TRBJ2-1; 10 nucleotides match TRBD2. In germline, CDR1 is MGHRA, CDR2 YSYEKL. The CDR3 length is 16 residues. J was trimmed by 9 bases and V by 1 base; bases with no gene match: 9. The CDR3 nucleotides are TGCGCCAGCAGCCAAGTTGAGCGGGGGGGCCCGGGTGAGCAGTTCTTC. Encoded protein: CASSQVERGGPGEQFF.

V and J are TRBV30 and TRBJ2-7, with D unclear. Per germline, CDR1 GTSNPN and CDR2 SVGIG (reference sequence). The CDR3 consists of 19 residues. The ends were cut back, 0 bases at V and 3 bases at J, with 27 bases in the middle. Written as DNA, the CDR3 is TGTGCCTGGAGTGTTTCGGTTTTTGATCGAGTGAAAGAATTCTACGAGCAGTACTTC. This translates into CAWSVSVFDRVKEFYEQYF. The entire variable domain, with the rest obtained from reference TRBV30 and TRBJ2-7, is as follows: SQTIHQWPATLVQPVGSPLSLECTVEGTSNPNLYWYRQAAGRGLQLLFYSVGIGQISSEVPQNLSASRPQDRQFILSSKKLLLSDSGFYLCAWSVSVFDRVKEFYEQYFGPGTRLTVT.